What follows are 20 T cell receptor beta chains derived from one specimen sequenced in a study of cytomegalovirus exposure and HLA in healthy donors. Use of 60 Vbeta and 13 Jbeta primers characterized the PCR. Only in-frame clones appear in the TCRdb table, and some are missing; sequencing was by immunoSEQ multiplex PCR. The sample shows about 160,000 clones, roughly four fifths of them seen only once. Sequenced material: PBMCs. The receptors stem from a man younger than 30 in good health and CMV-seronegative.

The chain has TRBV7-2 and TRBJ1-1; a possible D gene is TRBD1 (6 bases). The CDR3 length is 14 residues. Germline V gene data show CDR1 as SGHTA and CDR2 as FQGNSA. Trimming took off 2 bases at V and 3 bases at J, with 10 bases between the two ends. The CDR3 loop is CASSLQGSDTEAFF. In nucleotides, the CDR3 is TGTGCCAGCAGCTTACAGGGGTCCGACACTGAAGCTTTCTTT.

The V call is TRBV7-8, the J call TRBJ2-7; D is perhaps TRBD1 (5 bases). Germline lookup yields CDR1 SGHVS and CDR2 FQNEAQ. Trimming left V 4 bases short and J 5 bases short, with 15 bases between. CDR3 length: 14 amino acids. The CDR3 protein is CASSSDRYPHEQYF. In DNA, the CDR3 is TGTGCCAGCAGCTCTGACAGATACCCCCACGAGCAGTACTTC.

V is TRBV9 and J is TRBJ2-2; D is ambiguous. This CDR3 is 12 amino acids long. Germline loops: CDR1 SGDLS, CDR2 YYNGEE. Trimming took off 4 bases at V and 4 bases at J, with 5 bases between the two ends. The CDR3 protein is CASSPFTGELFF. For the CDR3, the DNA is TGTGCCAGCAGCCCGTTCACCGGGGAGCTGTTTTTT.

This clone was counted between two and nine times. The V call is TRBV19, the J call TRBJ2-7; 8 bases match TRBD2. The germline gives CDR1 LNHDA, CDR2 SQIVND (reference sequence). V dropped 7 bases and J dropped 1; count of bases not matched to a gene: 9. The CDR3 contains 15 residues. In nucleotides, the CDR3 is TGTGCCAGTACCCCCGGGAGGGGAGGGTCCTACGAGCAGTACTTC. This codes for CASTPGRGGSYEQYF.

This chain joins TRBV7-9 and TRBJ2-7; D is possibly TRBD2 (5 bases). CDR1 is SEHNR and CDR2 is FQNEAQ in the germline V gene (reference sequence). CDR3 size: 13 residues. V lost 1 base and J lost 6, with 10 bases in between. The CDR3 here is CASSLDLAREQYF. CDR3 in DNA: TGTGCCAGCAGCTTAGACCTAGCACGCGAGCAGTACTTC.

This chain's CDR3 is CASSQEAGGRSEQFF. Here the CDR3 DNA reads TGCGCCAGCAGCCAAGAGGCGGGAGGGAGGAGTGAGCAGTTCTTC. The chain employs TRBV4-3 and TRBJ2-1; 9 positions match TRBD2. CDR3 length: 15 residues. The germline CDR1 and CDR2 sequences are LGHNA and YSLEER. The J segment lost 9 bases and the V segment lost 0 bases, leaving 6 bases of the junction unmatched.

This sequence joins TRBV6-5 and TRBJ1-1, with D hard to call. Trimming removed 0 bases at V and 7 bases at J, with 9 bases between. Germline V gene data show CDR1 as MNHEY and CDR2 as SVGAGI. CDR3 length: 13 residues. CDR3 residues: CASSYSPRGEAFF. The CDR3 DNA reads TGTGCCAGCAGTTACTCGCCCAGAGGTGAAGCTTTCTTT.

This sequence joins TRBV7-6 and TRBJ2-7, with TRBD1 matching 9 bases. CDR3 length: 14 amino acids. In germline, CDR1 is SGHVS, CDR2 FNYEAQ. V was pared by 0 bases and J by 7 bases, with 4 bases of the junction left unmatched. The CDR3 sequence is CASSLAGQGGEQYF. The CDR3 DNA reads TGTGCCAGCAGCTTAGCGGGACAGGGTGGTGAGCAGTACTTC.

Turning to this clone: Other DNA variants within this sample encode the same CDR3. J is TRBJ2-7 and V is TRBV6-1; maybe TRBD2 (6 bases). Trimming removed 1 base from V and 3 bases from J, with 13 bases in between. From germline, CDR1 is MNHNS and CDR2 SASEGT. The CDR3 is 15 amino acids. Here the CDR3 reads CASSEGGGLSYEQYF. DNA of the CDR3: TGTGCCAGCAGTGAAGGGGGAGGATTGAGCTACGAGCAGTACTTC.

This chain links TRBV18 with TRBJ1-4; D call uncertain. The germline gives CDR1 KGHSH, CDR2 LQKENI. CDR3 size: 15 residues. V lost 8 bases to trimming and J lost 2 bases, with 15 bases between them. The CDR3 DNA sequence: TGTGCCAGCGCCAACACCATCGGGACTAATGAAAAACTGTTTTTT. This sequence encodes CASANTIGTNEKLFF.

V is TRBV4-1 and J is TRBJ2-2; tentatively, D is TRBD2 (6 bases). The V and J ends lost 5 bases and 6 bases respectively, with 10 bases between them. The CDR3 is 13 amino acids. Germline lookup yields CDR1 MGHRA and CDR2 YSYEKL. DNA of the CDR3: TGCGCCAGCAGCTCGACTAGTGCCGGGGAGCTGTTTTTT. The encoded protein is CASSSTSAGELFF.

The rearrangement uses TRBV9 and TRBJ2-3; D is unclear. V dropped 0 bases and J dropped 5 bases, with 13 bases sitting between them. The CDR3 length is 15 residues. In germline, CDR1 is SGDLS, CDR2 YYNGEE. CDR3 DNA sequence: TGTGCCAGCAGCGTAGGATCGGAGCTGCAAGATACGCAGTATTTT. It codes for CASSVGSELQDTQYF.

The rearrangement uses TRBV9 and TRBJ2-5; maybe TRBD2 (6 bases). V was trimmed by 7 bases and J by 4 bases, leaving 11 bases between them. Germline values: CDR1 SGDLS, CDR2 YYNGEE. The CDR3 has 12 residues. CDR3 in amino acids: CASAAGGETQYF. The CDR3 region has the DNA TGTGCCAGCGCTGCCGGGGGAGAGACCCAGTACTTC.

This chain joins TRBV5-8 and TRBJ1-5; D ambiguous. CDR1 SGHTS and CDR2 YDEGEE come from the germline V gene. V was pared by 0 bases and J by 2 bases, with 9 bases between. This CDR3 spans 15 amino acids. CDR3 nucleotide sequence: TGTGCCAGCAGCTTGGCCTTTCGGGGCAATCAGCCCCAGCATTTT. Encoded protein: CASSLAFRGNQPQHF. The whole variable domain, remainder taken from reference TRBV5-8 and TRBJ1-5, is EAGVTQSPTHLIKTRGQQATLRCSPISGHTSVYWYQQALGLGLQFLLWYDEGEERNRGNFPPRFSGRQFPNYSSELNVNALELEDSALYLCASSLAFRGNQPQHFGDGTRLSIL.

Concerning this clone: Other nucleotide sequences in the sample specify the same CDR3. The rearrangement joins TRBV6-1 to TRBJ1-2; D call uncertain. V lost 3 bases and J lost 4, with 9 bases in between. Germline lookup yields CDR1 MNHNS and CDR2 SASEGT. This CDR3 is built from 13 residues. The DNA of the CDR3 is TGTGCCAGCAGTGAGTCCGGCGGCTATGGCTACACCTTC. Translated, it gives CASSESGGYGYTF.

The V call is TRBV7-2, the J call TRBJ2-5; 14 bases match TRBD2. Per the germline V gene, CDR1 is SGHTA and CDR2 is FQGNSA. With 0 bases clipped from V and 1 base from J, the junction kept 7 bases outside the gene matches. CDR3 size: 19 residues. The CDR3 is CASSLAAGTSGSPQETQYF. CDR3 sequence (DNA): TGTGCCAGCAGCTTAGCAGCCGGGACTAGCGGGAGCCCCCAAGAGACCCAGTACTTC.

This clone appeared a single time. J is TRBJ1-3 and V is TRBV29-1; TRBD1 might be the D (6 bases). Deletions cut 8 bases from V and 4 bases from J, with 18 bases between. Germline loops: CDR1 SQVTM, CDR2 ANQGSEA. CDR3 length: 14 residues. DNA of the CDR3: TGCAGCATCCTCATGGGGGCAGCAGGAAACACCATATATTTT. It specifies CSILMGAAGNTIYF.

This chain joins TRBV27 and TRBJ2-7; 7 positions match TRBD1. Trimming at V came to 6 bases and at J to 3 bases, leaving 8 bases not matched to a gene. The CDR3 is 14 amino acids. Per germline, CDR1 MNHEY and CDR2 SMNVEV (reference sequence). The CDR3 sequence is CASSLRDRLYEQYF. The DNA of the CDR3 is TGTGCCAGCAGCCTCCGGGACAGACTCTACGAGCAGTACTTC.

The chain joins TRBV15 to TRBJ2-7; no firm D call. The CDR3 extends over 14 amino acids. CDR1 is LNHNV and CDR2 is YYDKDF in the germline V gene (reference sequence). Trimming took off 8 bases at V and 0 bases at J, with 14 bases between the two ends. CDR3 sequence: CATSTTSDSYEQYF. CDR3 DNA sequence: TGTGCCACCTCTACTACAAGTGACTCCTACGAGCAGTACTTC. Full variable domain (outside the CDR3, taken from reference TRBV15 and TRBJ2-7): DAMVIQNPRYQVTQFGKPVTLSCSQTLNHNVMYWYQQKSSQAPKLLFHYYDKDFNNEADTPDNFQSRRPNTSFCFLDIRSPGLGDTAMYLCATSTTSDSYEQYFGPGTRLTVT.

This clone was seen a few times. The chain combines TRBV6-4 with TRBJ2-3, with 7 bases fitting TRBD2. Germline V lookup: CDR1 MRHNA, CDR2 SNTAGT. Trimming took 10 bases from V and 0 from J; bases not matched to a gene: 10. This CDR3 is 15 amino acids long. CDR3: CATKERGSSTDTQYF. The CDR3 region has the DNA TGTGCCACGAAGGAGCGGGGATCTAGCACAGATACGCAGTATTTT.